This TCR beta chain was sequenced for a study of cytomegalovirus exposure and HLA in healthy donors. Study-level findings and limits: The study had only CMV serostatus as immune exposure information. An analysis that came later showed most CMV-associated TCR beta chains appearing HLA-restricted.

Germline V CDR1 and CDR2: LGHNT, FRNRAP. The CDR3 is 14 amino acids. With 2 bases removed from V and 7 bases from J, the gap between germline ends came to 14 bases. In the case of this clone: Antigen: not known.

The study ran its PCR with 60 Vbeta and 13 Jbeta primers. Clones were read by immunoSEQ multiplex PCR, and TCRdb kept only the in-frame ones, dropping some. Of about 89,000 clones in the sample, over 60% were seen once. This chain links TRBV12-5 with TRBJ1-2, with D perhaps TRBD1 (6 bases). This TCR was recovered from a man aged 25-40 years in good health and CMV-seronegative. Source material: PBMCs. CDR3 in amino acids: CASGLRGGRGGYTF. The CDR3 coding sequence is TGTGCTAGTGGTTTGCGGGGGGGGCGAGGTGGCTACACCTTC.